Reported below is one TCR beta chain. Between the trimmed V and J ends, which lost 5 bases and 2 bases, there was a span of 13 bases. Looked up from germline, CDR1 is SQVTM and CDR2 is ANQGSEA. This CDR3 is 13 amino acids long. This sample was included in a study of cytomegalovirus exposure and HLA in healthy donors. Use of 60 Vbeta and 13 Jbeta primers characterized the PCR. Using immunoSEQ multiplex PCR, the repertoire was profiled, and TCRdb retains in-frame clones only, with some absent. The listing contains tens of thousands of clones. The receptor comes from a man aged 25-45 years in good health and CMV-seronegative. Sequenced material: PBMCs. The chain recombines TRBV29-1 with TRBJ2-7; tentatively, D is TRBD1 (5 bases). The CDR3 sequence is CSVTRQNAYEQYF. The CDR3 DNA reads TGCAGCGTTACCAGACAGAACGCCTACGAGCAGTACTTC.